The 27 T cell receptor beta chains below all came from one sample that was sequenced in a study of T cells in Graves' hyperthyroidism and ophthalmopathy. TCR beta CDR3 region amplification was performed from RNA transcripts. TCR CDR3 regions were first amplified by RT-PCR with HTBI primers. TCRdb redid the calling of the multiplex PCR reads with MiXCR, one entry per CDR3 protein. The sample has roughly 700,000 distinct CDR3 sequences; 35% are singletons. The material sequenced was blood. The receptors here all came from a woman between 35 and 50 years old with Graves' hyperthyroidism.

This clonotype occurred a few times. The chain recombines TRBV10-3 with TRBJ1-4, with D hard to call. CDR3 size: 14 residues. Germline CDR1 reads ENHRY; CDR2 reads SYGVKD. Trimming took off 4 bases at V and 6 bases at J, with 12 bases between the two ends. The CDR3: CAISVTSRDEKLFF. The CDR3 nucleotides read TGTGCCATCAGTGTCACCAGTCGGGATGAAAAACTGTTTTTT.

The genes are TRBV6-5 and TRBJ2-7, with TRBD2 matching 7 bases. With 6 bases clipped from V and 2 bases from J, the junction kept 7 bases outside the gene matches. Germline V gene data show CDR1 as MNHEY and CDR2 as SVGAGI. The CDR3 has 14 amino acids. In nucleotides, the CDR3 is TGTGCCAGCAGCCTAGCGGAGGTAACCTACGAGCAGTACTTC. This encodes CASSLAEVTYEQYF.

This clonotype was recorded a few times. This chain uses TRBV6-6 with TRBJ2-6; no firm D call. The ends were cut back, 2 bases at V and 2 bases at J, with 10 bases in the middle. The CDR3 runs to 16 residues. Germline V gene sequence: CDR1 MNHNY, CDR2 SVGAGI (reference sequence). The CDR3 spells CASSYGWRAGANVLTF. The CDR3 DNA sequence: TGTGCCAGCAGTTACGGTTGGCGAGCTGGGGCCAACGTCCTGACTTTC.

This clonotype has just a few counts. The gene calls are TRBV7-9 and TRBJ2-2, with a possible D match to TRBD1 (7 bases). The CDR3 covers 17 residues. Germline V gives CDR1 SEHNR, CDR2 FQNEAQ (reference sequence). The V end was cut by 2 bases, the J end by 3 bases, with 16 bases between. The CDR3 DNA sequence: TGTGCCAGCAGCTTATTCGGTGTCAGGGGGGACACCGGGGAGCTGTTTTTT. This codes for CASSLFGVRGDTGELFF.

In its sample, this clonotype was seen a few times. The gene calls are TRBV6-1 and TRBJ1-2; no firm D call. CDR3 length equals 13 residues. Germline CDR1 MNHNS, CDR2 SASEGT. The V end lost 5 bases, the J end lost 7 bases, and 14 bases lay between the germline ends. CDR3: CASSPRPASGYTF. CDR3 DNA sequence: TGTGCCAGCAGTCCTAGGCCTGCCAGTGGCTACACCTTC.

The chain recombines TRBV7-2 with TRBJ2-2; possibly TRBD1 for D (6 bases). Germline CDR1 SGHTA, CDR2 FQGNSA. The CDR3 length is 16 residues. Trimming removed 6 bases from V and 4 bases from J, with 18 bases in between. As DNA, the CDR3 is TGTGCCAGCAGTGGCCGACAGGCGCGGGTCACCGGGGAGCTGTTTTTT. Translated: CASSGRQARVTGELFF. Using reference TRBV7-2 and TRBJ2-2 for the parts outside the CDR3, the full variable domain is GAGVSQSPSNKVTEKGKDVELRCDPISGHTALYWYRQSLGQGLEFLIYFQGNSAPDKSGLPSDRFSAERTGGSVSTLTIQRTQQEDSAVYLCASSGRQARVTGELFFGEGSRLTVL.

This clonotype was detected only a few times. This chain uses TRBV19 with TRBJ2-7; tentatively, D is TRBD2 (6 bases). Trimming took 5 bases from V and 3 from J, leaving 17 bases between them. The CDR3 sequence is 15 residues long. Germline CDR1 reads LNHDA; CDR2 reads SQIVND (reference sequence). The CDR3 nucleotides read TGTGCCAGTAGTGGCGCATCGGGGGAATTCTACGAGCAGTACTTC. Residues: CASSGASGEFYEQYF.

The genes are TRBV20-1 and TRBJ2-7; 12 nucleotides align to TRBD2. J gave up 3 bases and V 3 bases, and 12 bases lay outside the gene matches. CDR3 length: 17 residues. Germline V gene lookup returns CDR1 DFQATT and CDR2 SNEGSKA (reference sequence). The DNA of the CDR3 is TGCAGTGCTAGGGGGACTAGCGGGTTTTTCTCAGGCTACGAGCAGTACTTC. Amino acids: CSARGTSGFFSGYEQYF.

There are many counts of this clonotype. The CDR3 is CASCTDSNEKLFF. In nucleotides, the CDR3 is TGTGCCAGTTGCACAGACTCTAATGAAAAACTGTTTTTT. This rearrangement joins TRBV19 to TRBJ1-4; unclear D gene. V shed 8 bases and J shed 3 bases, with 10 bases lying between them. In germline, CDR1 is LNHDA, CDR2 SQIVND (reference sequence). The CDR3 totals 13 residues.

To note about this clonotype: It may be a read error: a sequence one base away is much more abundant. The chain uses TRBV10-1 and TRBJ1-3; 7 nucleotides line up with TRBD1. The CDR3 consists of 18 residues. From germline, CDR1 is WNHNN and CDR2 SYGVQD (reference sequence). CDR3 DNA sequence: TGCGTCAGCAGTGGGGGACTCCGGGACAGAAGCTCTGGAAACACCATATATTTT. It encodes CVSSGGLRDRSSGNTIYF.

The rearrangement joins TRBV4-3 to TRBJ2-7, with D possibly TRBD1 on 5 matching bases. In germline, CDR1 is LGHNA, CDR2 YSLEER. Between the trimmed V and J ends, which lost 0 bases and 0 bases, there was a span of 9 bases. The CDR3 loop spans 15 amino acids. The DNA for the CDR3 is TGCGCCAGCAGCCAAGATCGGACATCCTCCTACGAGCAGTACTTC. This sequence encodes CASSQDRTSSYEQYF.

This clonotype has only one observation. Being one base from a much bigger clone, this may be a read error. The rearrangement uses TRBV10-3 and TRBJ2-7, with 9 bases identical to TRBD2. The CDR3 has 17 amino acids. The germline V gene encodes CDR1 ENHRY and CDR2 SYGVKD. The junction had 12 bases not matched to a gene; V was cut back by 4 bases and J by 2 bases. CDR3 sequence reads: CAISGGRLAEITYEQYF. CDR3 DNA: TGTGCCATCAGTGGGGGCCGACTAGCGGAGATTACCTACGAGCAGTACTTC.

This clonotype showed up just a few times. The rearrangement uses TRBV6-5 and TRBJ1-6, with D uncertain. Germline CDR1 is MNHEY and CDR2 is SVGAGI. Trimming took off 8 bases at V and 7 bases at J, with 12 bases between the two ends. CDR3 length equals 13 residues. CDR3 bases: TGTGCCAGCGGCCCCAGCAGAAATTCACCCCTCCACTTT. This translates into CASGPSRNSPLHF.

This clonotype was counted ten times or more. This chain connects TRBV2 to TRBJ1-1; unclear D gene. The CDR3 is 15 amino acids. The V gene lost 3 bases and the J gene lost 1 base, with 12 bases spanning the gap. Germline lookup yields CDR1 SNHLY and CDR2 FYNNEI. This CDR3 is CASSDGMNRNTEAFF. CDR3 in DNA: TGTGCCAGCAGTGATGGTATGAACCGGAACACTGAAGCTTTCTTT.

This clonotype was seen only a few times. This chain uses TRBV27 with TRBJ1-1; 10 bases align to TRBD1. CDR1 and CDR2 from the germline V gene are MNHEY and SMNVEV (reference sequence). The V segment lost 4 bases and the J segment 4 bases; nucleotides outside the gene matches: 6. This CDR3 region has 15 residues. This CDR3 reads CASSWLGTGVTEAFF. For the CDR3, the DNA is TGTGCCAGCAGTTGGCTAGGGACAGGGGTCACTGAAGCTTTCTTT.

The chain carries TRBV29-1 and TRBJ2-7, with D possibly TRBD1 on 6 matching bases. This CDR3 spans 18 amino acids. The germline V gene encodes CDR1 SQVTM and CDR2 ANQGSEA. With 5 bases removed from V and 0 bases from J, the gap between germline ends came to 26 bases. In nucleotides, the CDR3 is TGCAGCGTTAGTCCCCCCGGGACACCTCAATTCCTCTCCTACGAGCAGTACTTC. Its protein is CSVSPPGTPQFLSYEQYF.

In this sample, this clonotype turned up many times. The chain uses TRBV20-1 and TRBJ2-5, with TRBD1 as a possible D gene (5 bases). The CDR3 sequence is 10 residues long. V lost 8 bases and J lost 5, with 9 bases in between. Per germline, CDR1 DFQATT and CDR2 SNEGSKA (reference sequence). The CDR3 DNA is TGCAGTTGGGGCCGGGAGACCCAGTACTTC. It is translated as CSWGRETQYF.

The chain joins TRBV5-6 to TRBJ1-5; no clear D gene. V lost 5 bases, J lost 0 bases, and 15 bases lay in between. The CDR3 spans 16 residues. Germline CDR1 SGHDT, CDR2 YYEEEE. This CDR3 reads CASSEGPGYSNQPQHF. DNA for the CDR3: TGTGCCAGCAGTGAAGGGCCCGGGTATAGCAATCAGCCCCAGCATTTT.

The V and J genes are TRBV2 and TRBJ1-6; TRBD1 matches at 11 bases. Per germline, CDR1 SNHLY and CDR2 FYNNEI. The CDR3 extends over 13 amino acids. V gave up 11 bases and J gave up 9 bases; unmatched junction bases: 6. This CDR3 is CAWGTGGSSPLHF. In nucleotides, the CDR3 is TGTGCCTGGGGGACAGGGGGGAGTTCACCCCTCCACTTT.

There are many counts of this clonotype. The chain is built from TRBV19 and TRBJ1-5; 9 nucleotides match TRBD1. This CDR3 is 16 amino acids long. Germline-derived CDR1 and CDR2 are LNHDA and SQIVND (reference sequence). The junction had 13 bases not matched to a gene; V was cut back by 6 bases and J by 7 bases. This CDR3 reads CASRSTPGTGWQPQHF. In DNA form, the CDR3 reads TGTGCCAGTAGATCCACCCCCGGGACAGGGTGGCAGCCCCAGCATTTT.

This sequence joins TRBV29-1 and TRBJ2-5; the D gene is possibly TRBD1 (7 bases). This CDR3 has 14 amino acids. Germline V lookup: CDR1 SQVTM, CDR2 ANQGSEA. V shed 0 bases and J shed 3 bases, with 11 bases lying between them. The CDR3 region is CSVEDGGTEETQYF. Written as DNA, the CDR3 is TGCAGCGTTGAAGACGGAGGGACAGAAGAGACCCAGTACTTC. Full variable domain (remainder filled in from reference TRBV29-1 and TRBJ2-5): SAVISQKPSRDICQRGTSLTIQCQVDSQVTMMFWYRQQPGQSLTLIATANQGSEATYESGFVIDKFPISRPNLTFSTLTVSNMSPEDSSIYLCSVEDGGTEETQYFGPGTRLLVL.

CDR3 bases: TGTGCCACCAGTGATAGTACTCTCGAGCAGTTCTTC. It codes for CATSDSTLEQFF. The chain is built from TRBV24-1 and TRBJ2-1; D is ambiguous. The germline V gene has CDR1 KGHDR and CDR2 SFDVKD. CDR3 length: 12 amino acids. Deletions cut 3 bases from V and 10 bases from J, with 9 bases between.

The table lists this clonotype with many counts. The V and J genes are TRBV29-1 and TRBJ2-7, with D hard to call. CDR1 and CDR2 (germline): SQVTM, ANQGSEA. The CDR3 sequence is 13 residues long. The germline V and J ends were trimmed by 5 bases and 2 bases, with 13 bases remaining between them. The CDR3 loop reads CSVRFTLTYEQYF. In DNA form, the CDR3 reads TGCAGCGTTCGTTTTACCTTAACCTACGAGCAGTACTTC.

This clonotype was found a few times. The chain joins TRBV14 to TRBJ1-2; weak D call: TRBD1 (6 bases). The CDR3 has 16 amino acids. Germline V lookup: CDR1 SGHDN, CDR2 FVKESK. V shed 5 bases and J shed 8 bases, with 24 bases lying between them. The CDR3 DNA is TGTGCCAGCAGCTTAAGTGGGGGGCGGTTGTTACGCGGCTACACCTTC. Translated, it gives CASSLSGGRLLRGYTF.

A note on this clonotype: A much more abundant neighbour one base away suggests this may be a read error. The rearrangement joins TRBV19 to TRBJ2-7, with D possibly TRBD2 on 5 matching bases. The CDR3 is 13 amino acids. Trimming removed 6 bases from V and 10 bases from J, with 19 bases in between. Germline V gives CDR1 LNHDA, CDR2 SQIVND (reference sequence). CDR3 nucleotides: TGTGCCAGTAGCCCACCGGGGTTTACGAAACAGTACTTC. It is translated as CASSPPGFTKQYF.

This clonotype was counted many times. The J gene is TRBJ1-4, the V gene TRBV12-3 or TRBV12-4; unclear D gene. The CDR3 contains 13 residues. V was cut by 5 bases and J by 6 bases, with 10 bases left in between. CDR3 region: CASSLGGDEKLFF. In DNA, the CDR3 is TGTGCCAGCAGTCTAGGCGGTGATGAAAAACTGTTTTTT.

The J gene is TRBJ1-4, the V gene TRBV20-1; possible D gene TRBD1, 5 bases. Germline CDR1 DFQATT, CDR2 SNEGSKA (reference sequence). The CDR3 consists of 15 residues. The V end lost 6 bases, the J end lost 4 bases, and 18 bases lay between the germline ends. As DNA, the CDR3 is TGCAGTGCCGACCTGAGTGACAGACTTAATGAAAAACTGTTTTTT. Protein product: CSADLSDRLNEKLFF.